The clone carrying this T cell receptor (beta chain) was counted only a few times. Trimming shortened V by 9 bases and J by 0 bases, and 14 bases separated the two germline ends. The CDR3 is made up of 15 amino acids. The germline V gene encodes CDR1 KGHDR and CDR2 SFDVKD. TCRdb reprocessed the 5' RACE reads via MiXCR and lists one record per CDR3 protein. The sample lists approximately 350,000 distinct CDR3 sequences; approximately 29% were seen once. The sample is drawn from a study of T-cell memory formation after mild COVID-19. V gene TRBV24-1 combines with J gene TRBJ2-1; D is possibly TRBD2 (5 bases). This TCR was recovered from an adult woman who had mild COVID-19 (a few samples of this study predate the infection). Cell type and time point are not known. The specimen sequenced was PBMCs or a T cell subset sorted from them (not recorded which). CDR3 amino acids: CATSPGSSSYNEQFF. The CDR3 nucleotides read TGTGCCACCTCCCCGGGGTCGAGCTCCTACAATGAGCAGTTCTTC.